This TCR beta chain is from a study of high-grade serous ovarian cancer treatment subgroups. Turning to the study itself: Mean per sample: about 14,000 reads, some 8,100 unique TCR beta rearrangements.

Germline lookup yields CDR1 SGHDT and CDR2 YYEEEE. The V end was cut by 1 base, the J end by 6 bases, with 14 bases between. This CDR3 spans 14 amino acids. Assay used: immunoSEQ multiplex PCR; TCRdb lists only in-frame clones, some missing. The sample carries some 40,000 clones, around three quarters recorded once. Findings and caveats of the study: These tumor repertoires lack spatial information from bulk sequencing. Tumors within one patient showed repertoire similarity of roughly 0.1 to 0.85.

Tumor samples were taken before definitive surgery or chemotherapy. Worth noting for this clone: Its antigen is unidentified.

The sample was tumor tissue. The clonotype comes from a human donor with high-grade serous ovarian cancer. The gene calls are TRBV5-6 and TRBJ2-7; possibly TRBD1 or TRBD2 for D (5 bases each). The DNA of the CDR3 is TGTGCCAGCAGCTTGTGGCGTTCGGGGCCCGAGCAGTACTTC. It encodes CASSLWRSGPEQYF.